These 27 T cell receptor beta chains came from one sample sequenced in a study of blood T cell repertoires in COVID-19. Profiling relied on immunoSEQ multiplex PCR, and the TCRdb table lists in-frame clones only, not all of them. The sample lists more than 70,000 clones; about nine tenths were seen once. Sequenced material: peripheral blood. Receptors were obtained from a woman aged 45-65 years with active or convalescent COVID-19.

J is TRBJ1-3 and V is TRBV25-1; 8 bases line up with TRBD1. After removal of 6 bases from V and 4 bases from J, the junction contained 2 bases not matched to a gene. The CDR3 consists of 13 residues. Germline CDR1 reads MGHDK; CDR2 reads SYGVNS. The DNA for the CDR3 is TGTGCCAGCAGCAGACAGGGGGGAAACACCATATATTTT. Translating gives CASSRQGGNTIYF.

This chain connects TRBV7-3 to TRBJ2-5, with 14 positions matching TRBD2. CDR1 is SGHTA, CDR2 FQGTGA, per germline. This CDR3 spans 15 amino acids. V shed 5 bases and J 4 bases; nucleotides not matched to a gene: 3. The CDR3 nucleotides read TGTGCCAGCAGCCCCGGGACTAGCGGGGGAGAGACCCAGTACTTC. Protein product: CASSPGTSGGETQYF. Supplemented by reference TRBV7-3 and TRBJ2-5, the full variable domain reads GAGVSQTPSNKVTEKGKYVELRCDPISGHTALYWYRQSLGQGPEFLIYFQGTGAADDSGLPNDRFFAVRPEGSVSTLKIQRTERGDSAVYLCASSPGTSGGETQYFGPGTRLLVL.

This chain's CDR3 is CASRPGQAEAFF. CDR3 nucleotides: TGTGCCAGCAGGCCGGGACAGGCTGAAGCTTTCTTT. V is TRBV12-3 or TRBV12-4 and J is TRBJ1-1, with 8 bases aligning to TRBD1. CDR3 size: 12 residues. V shed 6 bases and J 6 bases; nucleotides not matched to a gene: 3.

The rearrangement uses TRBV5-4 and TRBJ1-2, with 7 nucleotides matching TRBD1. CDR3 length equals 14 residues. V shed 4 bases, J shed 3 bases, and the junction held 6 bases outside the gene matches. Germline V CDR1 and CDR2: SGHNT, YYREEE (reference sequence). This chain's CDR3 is CASSRGTVDYGYTF. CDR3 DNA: TGTGCCAGCAGCCGGGGGACAGTTGACTATGGCTACACCTTC.

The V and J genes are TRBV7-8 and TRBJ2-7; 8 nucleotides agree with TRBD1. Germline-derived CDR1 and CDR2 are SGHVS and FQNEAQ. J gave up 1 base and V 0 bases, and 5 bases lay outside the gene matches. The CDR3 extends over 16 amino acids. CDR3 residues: CASSLARTGFSYEQYF. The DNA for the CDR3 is TGTGCCAGCAGCTTAGCGCGGACAGGGTTTTCCTACGAGCAGTACTTC.

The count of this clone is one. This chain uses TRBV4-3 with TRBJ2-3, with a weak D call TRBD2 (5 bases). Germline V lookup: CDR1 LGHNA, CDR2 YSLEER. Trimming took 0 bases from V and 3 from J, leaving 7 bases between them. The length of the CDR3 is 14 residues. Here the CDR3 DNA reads TGCGCCAGCAGCCAAGATGCGGGTACAGATACGCAGTATTTT. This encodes CASSQDAGTDTQYF.

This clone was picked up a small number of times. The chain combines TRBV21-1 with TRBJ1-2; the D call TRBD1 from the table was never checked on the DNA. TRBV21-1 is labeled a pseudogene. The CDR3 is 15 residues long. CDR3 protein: CASSLRDRDPRGYTF. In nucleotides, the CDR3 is TGTGCCAGCAGCCTCCGGGACAGGGACCCCCGTGGCTACACCTTC.

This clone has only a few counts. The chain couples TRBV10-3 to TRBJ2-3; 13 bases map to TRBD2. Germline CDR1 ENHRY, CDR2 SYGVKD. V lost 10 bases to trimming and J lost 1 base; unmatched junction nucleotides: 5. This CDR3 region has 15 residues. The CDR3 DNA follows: TGTGCCACCTCACTAGCGGGGGGGCGCACAGATACGCAGTATTTT. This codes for CATSLAGGRTDTQYF.

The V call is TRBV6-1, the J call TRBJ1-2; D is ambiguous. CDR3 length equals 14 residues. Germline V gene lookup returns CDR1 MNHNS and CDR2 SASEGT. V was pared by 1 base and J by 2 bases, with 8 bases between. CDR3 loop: CASSEVERNYGYTF. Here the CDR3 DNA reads TGTGCCAGCAGTGAAGTGGAGAGGAACTATGGCTACACCTTC.

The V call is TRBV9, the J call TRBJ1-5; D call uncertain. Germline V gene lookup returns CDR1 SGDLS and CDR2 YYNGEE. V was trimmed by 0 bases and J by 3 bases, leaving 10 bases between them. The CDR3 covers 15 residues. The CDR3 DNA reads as TGTGCCAGCAGCGTAGATGAAGGAGCCAATCAGCCCCAGCATTTT. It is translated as CASSVDEGANQPQHF.

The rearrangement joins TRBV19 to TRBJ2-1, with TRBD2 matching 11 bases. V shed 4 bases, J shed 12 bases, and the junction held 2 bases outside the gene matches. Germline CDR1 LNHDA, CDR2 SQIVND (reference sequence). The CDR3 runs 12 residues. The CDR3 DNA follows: TGTGCCAGTAGTACTAGCGGGGGGCCGCAGTTCTTC. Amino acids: CASSTSGGPQFF.

CDR3 sequence: CASSSLGTSGDNEQFF. CDR3 sequence (DNA): TGTGCCAGCAGCTCCCTCGGGACTAGCGGGGATAATGAGCAGTTCTTC. The rearrangement uses TRBV7-2 and TRBJ2-1; 13 bases agree with TRBD2. The CDR3 sequence is 16 residues long. The germline CDR1 and CDR2 sequences are SGHTA and FQGNSA. V shed 4 bases and J 7 bases; nucleotides not matched to a gene: 7.

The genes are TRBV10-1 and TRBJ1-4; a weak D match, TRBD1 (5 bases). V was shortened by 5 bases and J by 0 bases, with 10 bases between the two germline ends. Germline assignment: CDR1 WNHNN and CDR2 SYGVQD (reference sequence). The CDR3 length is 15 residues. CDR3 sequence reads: CASSSRGATNEKLFF. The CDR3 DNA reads TGCGCCAGCAGTAGCCGGGGGGCAACTAATGAAAAACTGTTTTTT.

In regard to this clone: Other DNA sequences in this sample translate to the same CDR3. CDR3: CASSFSGGAGEQFF. DNA for the CDR3: TGTGCCAGCAGCTTCAGCGGGGGAGCAGGTGAGCAGTTCTTC. This sequence joins TRBV5-8 and TRBJ2-1; TRBD2 agrees at 8 bases. CDR3 length: 14 residues. V was pared by 2 bases and J by 9 bases, with 7 bases of the junction left unmatched. Germline V gives CDR1 SGHTS, CDR2 YDEGEE.

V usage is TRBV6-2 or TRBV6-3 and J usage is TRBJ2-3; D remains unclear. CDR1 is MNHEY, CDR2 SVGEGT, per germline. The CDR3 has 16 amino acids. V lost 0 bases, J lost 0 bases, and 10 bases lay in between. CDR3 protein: CASSYSRSASTDTQYF. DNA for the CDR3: TGTGCCAGCAGTTACTCGAGGTCGGCTAGCACAGATACGCAGTATTTT.

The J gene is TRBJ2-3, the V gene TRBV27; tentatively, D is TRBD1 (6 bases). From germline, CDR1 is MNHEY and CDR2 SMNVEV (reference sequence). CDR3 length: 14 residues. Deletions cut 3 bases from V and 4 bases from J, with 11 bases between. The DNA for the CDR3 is TGTGCCAGCAGTTTTGATGGGGGCGCAGATACGCAGTATTTT. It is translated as CASSFDGGADTQYF.

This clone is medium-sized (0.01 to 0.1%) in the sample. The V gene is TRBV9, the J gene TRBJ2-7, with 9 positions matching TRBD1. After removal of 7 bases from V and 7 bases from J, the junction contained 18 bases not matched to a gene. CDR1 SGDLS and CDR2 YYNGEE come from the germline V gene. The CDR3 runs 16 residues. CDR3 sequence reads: CASAKTSQGAMGEQYF. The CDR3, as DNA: TGTGCCAGCGCAAAGACTTCACAGGGGGCGATGGGGGAGCAGTACTTC. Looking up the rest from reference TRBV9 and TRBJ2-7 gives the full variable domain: DSGVTQTPKHLITATGQRVTLRCSPRSGDLSVYWYQQSLDQGLQFLIQYYNGEERAKGNILERFSAQQFPDLHSELNLSSLELGDSALYFCASAKTSQGAMGEQYFGPGTRLTVT.

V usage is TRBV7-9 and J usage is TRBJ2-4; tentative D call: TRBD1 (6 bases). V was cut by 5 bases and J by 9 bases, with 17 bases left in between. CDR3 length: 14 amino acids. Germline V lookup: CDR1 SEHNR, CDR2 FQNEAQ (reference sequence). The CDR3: CASSPPGQRGIQYF. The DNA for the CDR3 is TGTGCCAGCAGCCCCCCGGGACAACGGGGCATTCAGTACTTC.

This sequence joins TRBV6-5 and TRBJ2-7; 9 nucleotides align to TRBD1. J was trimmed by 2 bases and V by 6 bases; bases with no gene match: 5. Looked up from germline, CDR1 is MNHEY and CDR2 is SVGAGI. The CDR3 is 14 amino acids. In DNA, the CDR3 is TGTGCCAGCAGCCCGGACAGGGGAGCCTACGAGCAGTACTTC. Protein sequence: CASSPDRGAYEQYF.

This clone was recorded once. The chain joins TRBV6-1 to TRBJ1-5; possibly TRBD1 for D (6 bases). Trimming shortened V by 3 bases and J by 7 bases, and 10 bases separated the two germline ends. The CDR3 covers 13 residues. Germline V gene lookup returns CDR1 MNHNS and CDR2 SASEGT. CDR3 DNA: TGTGCCAGCAGTGAGGGGACAAGGCAGCCCCAGCATTTT. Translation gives CASSEGTRQPQHF.

The CDR3 DNA is TGTGCCAGCAGCTTAGGGGCCTCGTACGATGAGCAGTTCTTC. As protein: CASSLGASYDEQFF. The J gene is TRBJ2-1, the V gene TRBV7-9; D is undetermined. V was trimmed by 1 base and J by 8 bases, leaving 12 bases between them. Per the germline V gene, CDR1 is SEHNR and CDR2 is FQNEAQ (reference sequence). The length of the CDR3 is 14 residues.

CDR3 sequence reads: CASSPPGQGGNYGYTF. In nucleotides, the CDR3 is TGTGCCAGTAGTCCGCCGGGACAGGGTGGCAACTATGGCTACACCTTC. The V and J genes are TRBV19 and TRBJ1-2; 9 bases fit TRBD1. This CDR3 contains 16 residues. The V gene end was trimmed by 5 bases and the J gene end by 2 bases; junction bases not matched to a gene: 9. The germline CDR1 and CDR2 sequences are LNHDA and SQIVND (reference sequence).

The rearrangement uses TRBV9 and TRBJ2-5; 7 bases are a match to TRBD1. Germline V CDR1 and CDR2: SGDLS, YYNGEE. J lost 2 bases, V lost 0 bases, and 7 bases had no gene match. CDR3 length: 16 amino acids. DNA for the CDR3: TGTGCCAGCAGCGTAGGCCAGGGACAGCCTCAAGAGACCCAGTACTTC. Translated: CASSVGQGQPQETQYF.

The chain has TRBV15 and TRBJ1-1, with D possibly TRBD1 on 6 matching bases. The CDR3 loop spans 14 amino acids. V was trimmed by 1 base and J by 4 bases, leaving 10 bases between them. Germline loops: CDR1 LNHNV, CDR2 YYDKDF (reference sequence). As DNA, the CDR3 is TGTGCCACCAGCAGAGGAACAGGGCGCACTGAAGCTTTCTTT. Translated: CATSRGTGRTEAFF.

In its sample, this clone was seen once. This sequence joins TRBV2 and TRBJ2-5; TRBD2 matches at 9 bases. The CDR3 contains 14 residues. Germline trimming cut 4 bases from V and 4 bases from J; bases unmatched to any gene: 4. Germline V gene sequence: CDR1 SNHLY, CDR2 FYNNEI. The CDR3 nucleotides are TGTGCCAGCAGTGGGATAGCGGGGGTAGAGACCCAGTACTTC. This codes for CASSGIAGVETQYF.

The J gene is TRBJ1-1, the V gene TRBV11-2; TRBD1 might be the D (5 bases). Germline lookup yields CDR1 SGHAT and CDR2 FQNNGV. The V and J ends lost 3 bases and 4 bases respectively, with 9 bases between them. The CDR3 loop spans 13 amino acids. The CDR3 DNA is TGTGCCAGCAGCTTCCAGGGCCCCACTGAAGCTTTCTTT. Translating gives CASSFQGPTEAFF.

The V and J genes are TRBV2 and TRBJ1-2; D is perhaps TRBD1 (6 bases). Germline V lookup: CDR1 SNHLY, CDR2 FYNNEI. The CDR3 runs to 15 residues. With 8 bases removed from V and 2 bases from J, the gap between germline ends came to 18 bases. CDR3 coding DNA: TGTGCCAGCTTTCCGGGTGAGGGGGTCAACTATGGCTACACCTTC. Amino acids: CASFPGEGVNYGYTF.